A single sample gave rise to the 18 T cell receptor beta chains below, sequenced in a study of identical twins. TCRdb redid the calling of the 5' RACE reads with MiXCR, one entry per CDR3 protein. The sample lists 280,000 or so distinct CDR3 sequences; approximately 8.5% were seen once. In addition, the sample was reused for a study of yellow fever vaccine responses in identical twins.

Source material: memory (CD45RO+) T cells sorted from blood. These receptor sequences come from a woman younger than 30 in good health.

This clonotype came up a few times. The chain combines TRBV11-1 with TRBJ2-1; perhaps TRBD1 as D (5 bases). The germline gives CDR1 SGHAT, CDR2 FQDESV (reference sequence). This CDR3 has 15 residues. Trimming left V 5 bases short and J 0 bases short, with 11 bases between. CDR3 DNA: TGTGCCAGCAGCACATACAGGAGCTCCTACAATGAGCAGTTCTTC. Encoded protein: CASSTYRSSYNEQFF.

This clonotype was observed many times. The genes are TRBV29-1 and TRBJ2-6; D remains ambiguous. The length of the CDR3 is 13 residues. The germline V gene has CDR1 SQVTM and CDR2 ANQGSEA. The V end lost 4 bases, the J end lost 4 bases, and 8 bases lay between the germline ends. CDR3 in amino acids: CSVAVSGANVLTF. The CDR3 DNA reads TGCAGCGTTGCGGTTTCCGGGGCCAACGTCCTGACTTTC.

This clonotype showed up many times. The gene calls are TRBV6-1 and TRBJ2-1; the D is unclear. CDR3 length: 13 residues. V lost 8 bases and J lost 1, with 9 bases in between. Per germline, CDR1 MNHNS and CDR2 SASEGT. CDR3 amino acids: CASRRWSYNEQFF. DNA of the CDR3: TGTGCCAGCCGCCGTTGGTCCTACAATGAGCAGTTCTTC.

The table lists this clonotype with many counts. The chain is built from TRBV7-9 and TRBJ1-2; unclear D gene. The ends were cut back, 5 bases at V and 0 bases at J, with 4 bases in the middle. The CDR3 loop spans 12 amino acids. Germline loops: CDR1 SEHNR, CDR2 FQNEAQ (reference sequence). Written as DNA, the CDR3 is TGTGCCAGCAGCAAAGCTAACTATGGCTACACCTTC. It codes for CASSKANYGYTF. The full variable domain, rest sourced from reference TRBV7-9 and TRBJ1-2, is DTGVSQNPRHKITKRGQNVTFRCDPISEHNRLYWYRQTLGQGPEFLTYFQNEAQLEKSRLLSDRFSAERPKGSFSTLEIQRTEQGDSAMYLCASSKANYGYTFGSGTRLTVV.

Many counts were recorded for this clonotype. The chain has TRBV5-1 and TRBJ2-3; D is undetermined. V was cut by 4 bases and J by 4 bases, with 10 bases left in between. From germline, CDR1 is SGHRS and CDR2 YFSETQ. This CDR3 contains 13 residues. The CDR3 is CASSRQAPDTQYF. In DNA, the CDR3 is TGCGCCAGCAGCAGGCAGGCGCCAGATACGCAGTATTTT.

This clonotype was picked up many times. This chain uses TRBV27 with TRBJ1-1, with no clear D. Germline assignment: CDR1 MNHEY and CDR2 SMNVEV (reference sequence). This CDR3 region has 15 residues. Trimming pared 6 bases from V and 1 base from J, leaving 15 bases between. The CDR3 nucleotides read TGTGCCAGCAGCCCTGAAAGTTATGGGAACACTGAAGCTTTCTTT. Translating it yields CASSPESYGNTEAFF.

V is TRBV10-1 and J is TRBJ2-1, with D unclear. The CDR3 sequence is 13 residues long. Germline CDR1 WNHNN, CDR2 SYGVQD (reference sequence). With 2 bases removed from V and 6 bases from J, the gap between germline ends came to 8 bases. The CDR3 nucleotides read TGCGCCAGCAGTGAGCCGCCCCGCAATGAGCAGTTCTTC. Residues: CASSEPPRNEQFF.

The table lists this clonotype with many counts. V is TRBV6-5 and J is TRBJ2-7; TRBD2 might be the D (5 bases). The CDR3 length is 13 residues. CDR1 is MNHEY, CDR2 SVGAGI, per germline. V lost 2 bases and J 6 bases, leaving 11 bases between the germline ends. The CDR3 region has the DNA TGTGCCAGCAGTTACACCCGAGGAGGCGAGCAGTACGTC. As protein: CASSYTRGGEQYV.

This clonotype was observed many times. This chain links TRBV4-1 with TRBJ2-1; possibly TRBD1 for D (6 bases). The CDR3 runs 18 residues. CDR1 and CDR2 (germline): MGHRA, YSYEKL. The V end lost 1 base, the J end lost 3 bases, and 19 bases lay between the germline ends. The CDR3 DNA sequence: TGCGCCAGCAGCCAAGGGGGGATCGACAGGATTCACTACAATGAGCAGTTCTTC. Protein: CASSQGGIDRIHYNEQFF.

This chain joins TRBV6-1 and TRBJ1-5; a possible D gene is TRBD1 (5 bases). The ends were cut back, 6 bases at V and 1 base at J, with 13 bases in the middle. Per the germline V gene, CDR1 is MNHNS and CDR2 is SASEGT. The CDR3 contains 15 residues. The CDR3 spells CASRPDSGSNQPQHF. The CDR3 bases are TGTGCCAGCAGACCCGACAGTGGGAGCAATCAGCCCCAGCATTTT.

A few counts support this clonotype. The chain joins TRBV20-1 to TRBJ2-3; no definite D call. This CDR3 has 13 amino acids. Germline lookup yields CDR1 DFQATT and CDR2 SNEGSKA (reference sequence). Trimming pared 2 bases from V and 3 bases from J, leaving 9 bases between. The CDR3 bases are TGCAGTGCTAGACGGCTAGGAACAGATACGCAGTATTTT. The encoded protein is CSARRLGTDTQYF.

This clonotype appeared a few times. The chain recombines TRBV19 with TRBJ1-2; the D gene is possibly TRBD1 (5 bases). Trimming left V 8 bases short and J 4 bases short, with 11 bases between. Germline V gene data show CDR1 as LNHDA and CDR2 as SQIVND (reference sequence). This CDR3 has 12 amino acids. In nucleotides, the CDR3 is TGTGCCAGTCAGACAGCACCCTATGGCTACACCTTC. Translating it yields CASQTAPYGYTF.

This clonotype was recorded many times. This sequence joins TRBV20-1 and TRBJ2-2; D gene uncertain. CDR1 and CDR2 from the germline V gene are DFQATT and SNEGSKA (reference sequence). V gave up 2 bases and J gave up 2 bases, with 6 bases separating them. The CDR3 spans 13 residues. The CDR3 reads CSARRLNTGELFF. The CDR3 nucleotides are TGCAGTGCTAGAAGGCTCAACACCGGGGAGCTGTTTTTT.

The rearrangement joins TRBV5-1 to TRBJ2-5; 16 nucleotides match TRBD2. CDR3 length: 17 amino acids. Losses at the gene ends were 4 bases for V and 5 bases for J; bases not matched to a gene: 8. Germline V CDR1 and CDR2: SGHRS, YFSETQ. CDR3: CASSPGLAGGSWETQYF. The CDR3 DNA follows: TGCGCCAGCAGCCCGGGACTAGCGGGAGGGTCCTGGGAGACCCAGTACTTC.

In its sample, this clonotype was seen a few times. The chain recombines TRBV29-1 with TRBJ1-2, with D possibly matching TRBD1 (6 bases). Germline V CDR1 and CDR2: SQVTM, ANQGSEA. The V gene lost 6 bases and the J gene lost 0 bases, with 14 bases spanning the gap. The CDR3 totals 14 residues. CDR3 loop: CSVNQGSSNYGYTF. The CDR3 DNA is TGCAGCGTCAATCAGGGGAGCTCTAACTATGGCTACACCTTC.

The chain combines TRBV5-8 with TRBJ2-5, with 8 positions matching TRBD2. The germline gives CDR1 SGHTS, CDR2 YDEGEE. The CDR3 is 16 residues long. V was clipped by 2 bases and J by 7 bases; unmatched bases: 13. CDR3 in DNA: TGTGCCAGCAGCTTAACCACCGGGACTAGGCGTGGGACCCAGTACTTC. Protein product: CASSLTTGTRRGTQYF.

This clonotype was counted between two and nine times. The rearrangement links TRBV19 to TRBJ2-2; possibly TRBD1 or TRBD2 for D (5 bases each). Germline loops: CDR1 LNHDA, CDR2 SQIVND (reference sequence). This CDR3 is 15 amino acids long. V was cut by 3 bases and J by 2 bases, with 10 bases left in between. In nucleotides, the CDR3 is TGTGCCAGTAGTATCGGGACCGATAACACCGGGGAGCTGTTTTTT. As protein: CASSIGTDNTGELFF.

This clonotype was observed many times. This chain uses TRBV5-1 with TRBJ1-2; 10 bases match TRBD1. The CDR3 runs to 15 residues. J was trimmed by 4 bases and V by 3 bases; bases with no gene match: 6. Germline lookup yields CDR1 SGHRS and CDR2 YFSETQ. The CDR3 coding sequence is TGCGCCAGCAGCTCGGGACAGGGGACCGGCTATGGCTACACCTTC. Its translation is CASSSGQGTGYGYTF.